This entry lists 4 T cell receptor beta chains sequenced from one sample in a study of shared clonotypes between healthy human individuals (dated by TCRdb to about 2020). The method behind the library was the immunoSEQ multiplex PCR assay. In its TCRdb copy, this immuneACCESS table keeps in-frame sequences only and misses some clones. Where compared with another copy, unresolved V genes explain less than half of these, and the others have no known cause. The sample table records hundreds of thousands of clones; about 91% of these occur just once. 24% of the sample is held by the ten biggest clonotypes. For the CD8 naive samples, CD45RO-negative cells were positively selected for CCR7, yielding a CD45RA+CCR7+ population from which TemRA cells were excluded. Sequencing used naive CD8+ T cells sorted from blood. This sample's cell subset or site label indicates: CD45RA+CCR7+. The receptors come from a man aged 25-45 years in good health.

The chain couples TRBV6-5 to TRBJ2-2; D not certain. The CDR3 is 13 amino acids. Germline V lookup: CDR1 MNHEY, CDR2 SVGAGI. The V gene lost 1 base and the J gene lost 6 bases, with 6 bases spanning the gap. CDR3 protein: CASSYFDSGELFF. The DNA of the CDR3 is TGTGCCAGCAGTTACTTCGATTCCGGGGAGCTGTTTTTT.

The V gene is TRBV30, the J gene TRBJ1-1; D ambiguous. The V end lost 4 bases, the J end lost 0 bases, and 12 bases lay between the germline ends. Per the germline V gene, CDR1 is GTSNPN and CDR2 is SVGIG (reference sequence). The CDR3 extends over 14 amino acids. The CDR3, as DNA: TGTGCCTGGAATTCCGTGCCCATGAACACTGAAGCTTTCTTT. The encoded protein is CAWNSVPMNTEAFF.

This chain connects TRBV25-1 to TRBJ2-1; 7 bases are shared with TRBD2. The germline V gene has CDR1 MGHDK and CDR2 SYGVNS. This CDR3 is built from 10 residues. The CDR3 sequence: CAGGPDEQFF. The DNA of the CDR3 is TGTGCGGGAGGGCCCGATGAGCAGTTCTTC.

The rearrangement uses TRBV7-9 and TRBJ2-6; 11 nucleotides agree with TRBD1. There are 17 residues in the CDR3. V was clipped by 5 bases and J by 2 bases; unmatched bases: 5. CDR1 SEHNR and CDR2 FQNEAQ come from the germline V gene (reference sequence). CDR3 sequence: CASSLTGQGAGANVLTF. The CDR3 coding sequence is TGTGCCAGCAGCCTGACGGGACAGGGGGCTGGGGCCAACGTCCTGACTTTC. The variable domain in full, with the rest retrieved from reference TRBV7-9 and TRBJ2-6, is DTGVSQNPRHKITKRGQNVTFRCDPISEHNRLYWYRQTLGQGPEFLTYFQNEAQLEKSRLLSDRFSAERPKGSFSTLEIQRTEQGDSAMYLCASSLTGQGAGANVLTFGAGSRLTVL.